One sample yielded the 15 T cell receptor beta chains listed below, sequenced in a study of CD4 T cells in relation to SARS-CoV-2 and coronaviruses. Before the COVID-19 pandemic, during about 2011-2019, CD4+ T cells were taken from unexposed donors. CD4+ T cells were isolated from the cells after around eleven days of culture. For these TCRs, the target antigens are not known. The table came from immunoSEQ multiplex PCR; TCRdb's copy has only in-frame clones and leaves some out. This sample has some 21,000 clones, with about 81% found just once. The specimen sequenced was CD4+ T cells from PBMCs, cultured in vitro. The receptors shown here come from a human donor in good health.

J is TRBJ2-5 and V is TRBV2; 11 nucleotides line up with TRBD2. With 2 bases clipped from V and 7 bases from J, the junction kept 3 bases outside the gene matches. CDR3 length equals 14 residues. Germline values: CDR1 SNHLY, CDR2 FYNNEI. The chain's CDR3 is CASSELSGRATQYF. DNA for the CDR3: TGTGCCAGCAGTGAACTTAGCGGGAGGGCGACCCAGTACTTC.

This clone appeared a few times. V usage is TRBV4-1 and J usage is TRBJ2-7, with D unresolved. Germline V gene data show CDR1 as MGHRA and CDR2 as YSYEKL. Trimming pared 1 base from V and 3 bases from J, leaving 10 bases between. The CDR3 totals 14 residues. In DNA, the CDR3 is TGCGCCAGCAGCCAAGTTCGGCACAGCTACGAGCAGTACTTC. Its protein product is CASSQVRHSYEQYF.

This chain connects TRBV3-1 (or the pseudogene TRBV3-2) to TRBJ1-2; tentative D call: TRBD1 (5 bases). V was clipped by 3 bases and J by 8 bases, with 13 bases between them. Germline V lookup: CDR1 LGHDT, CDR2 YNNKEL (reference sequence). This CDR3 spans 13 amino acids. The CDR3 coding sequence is TGTGCCAGCAGCCAGAGGGACCGAAGAGGCTACACCTTC. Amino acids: CASSQRDRRGYTF.

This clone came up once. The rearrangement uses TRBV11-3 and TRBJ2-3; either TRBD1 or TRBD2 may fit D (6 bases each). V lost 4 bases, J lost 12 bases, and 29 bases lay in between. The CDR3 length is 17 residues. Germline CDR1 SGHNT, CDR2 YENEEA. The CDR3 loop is CASSYEKGGRTGVAQYF. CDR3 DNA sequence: TGTGCCAGCAGCTATGAGAAGGGGGGCAGGACGGGAGTAGCTCAGTATTTT. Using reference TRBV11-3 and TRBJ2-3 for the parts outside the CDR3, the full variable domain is EAGVVQSPRYKIIEKKQPVAFWCNPISGHNTLYWYLQNLGQGPELLIRYENEEAVDDSQLPKDRFSAERLKGVDSTLKIQPAELGDSAVYLCASSYEKGGRTGVAQYFGPGTRLTVL.

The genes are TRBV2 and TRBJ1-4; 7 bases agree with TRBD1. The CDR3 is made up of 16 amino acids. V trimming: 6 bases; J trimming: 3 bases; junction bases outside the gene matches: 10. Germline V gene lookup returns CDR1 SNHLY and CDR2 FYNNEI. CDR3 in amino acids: CASRRTGAASNEKLFF. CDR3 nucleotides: TGTGCCAGCAGACGGACAGGCGCCGCTTCTAATGAAAAACTGTTTTTT.

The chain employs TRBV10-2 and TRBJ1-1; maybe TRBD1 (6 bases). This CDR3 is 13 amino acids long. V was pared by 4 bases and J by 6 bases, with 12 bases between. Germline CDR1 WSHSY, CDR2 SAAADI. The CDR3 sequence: CASSVPGGPEAFF. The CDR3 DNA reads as TGCGCCAGCAGTGTTCCCGGGGGGCCTGAAGCTTTCTTT.

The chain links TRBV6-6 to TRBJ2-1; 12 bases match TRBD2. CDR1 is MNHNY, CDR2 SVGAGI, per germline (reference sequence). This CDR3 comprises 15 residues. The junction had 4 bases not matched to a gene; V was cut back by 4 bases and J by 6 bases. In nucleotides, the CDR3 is TGTGCCAGCAGTTCGGCTAGCGGGAGGGCCAATGAGCAGTTCTTC. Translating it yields CASSSASGRANEQFF.

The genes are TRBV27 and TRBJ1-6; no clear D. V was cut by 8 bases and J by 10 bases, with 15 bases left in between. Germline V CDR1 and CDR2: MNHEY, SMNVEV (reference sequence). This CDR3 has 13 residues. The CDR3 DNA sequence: TGTGCCAGCCAACGAGACCAGGACTCACCCCTCCACTTT. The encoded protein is CASQRDQDSPLHF.

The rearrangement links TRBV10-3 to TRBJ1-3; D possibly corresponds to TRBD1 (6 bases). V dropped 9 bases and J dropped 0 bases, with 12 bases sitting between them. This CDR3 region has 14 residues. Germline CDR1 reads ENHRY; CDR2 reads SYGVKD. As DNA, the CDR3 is TGTGCCATGGCGACAGGACTCTCTGGAAACACCATATATTTT. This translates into CAMATGLSGNTIYF.

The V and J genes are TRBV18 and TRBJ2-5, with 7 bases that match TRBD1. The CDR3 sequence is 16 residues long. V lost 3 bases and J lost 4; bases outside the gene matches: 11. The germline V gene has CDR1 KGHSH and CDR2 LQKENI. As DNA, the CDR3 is TGTGCCAGCTCACCGGTTGAGACAGGGTCTTCAGAGACCCAGTACTTC. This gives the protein CASSPVETGSSETQYF.

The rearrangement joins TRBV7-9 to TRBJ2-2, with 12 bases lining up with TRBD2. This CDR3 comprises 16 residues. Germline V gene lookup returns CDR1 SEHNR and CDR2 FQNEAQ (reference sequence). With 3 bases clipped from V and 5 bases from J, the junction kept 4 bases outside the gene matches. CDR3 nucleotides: TGTGCCAGCAGCTTCCTAGCGGGAGGGCCAACCGGGGAGCTGTTTTTT. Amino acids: CASSFLAGGPTGELFF. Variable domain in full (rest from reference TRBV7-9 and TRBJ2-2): DTGVSQNPRHKITKRGQNVTFRCDPISEHNRLYWYRQTLGQGPEFLTYFQNEAQLEKSRLLSDRFSAERPKGSFSTLEIQRTEQGDSAMYLCASSFLAGGPTGELFFGEGSRLTVL.

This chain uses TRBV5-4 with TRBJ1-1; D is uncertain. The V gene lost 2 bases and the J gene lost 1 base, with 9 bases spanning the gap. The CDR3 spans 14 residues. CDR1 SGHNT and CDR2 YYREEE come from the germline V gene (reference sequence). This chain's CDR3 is CASSFPGRNTEAFF. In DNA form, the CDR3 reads TGTGCCAGCAGCTTCCCGGGTAGGAACACTGAAGCTTTCTTT.

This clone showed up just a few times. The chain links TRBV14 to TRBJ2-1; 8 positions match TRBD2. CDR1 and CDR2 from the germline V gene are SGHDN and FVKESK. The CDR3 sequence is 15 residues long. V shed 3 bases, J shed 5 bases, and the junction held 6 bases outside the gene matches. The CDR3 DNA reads TGTGCCAGCAGCCAGCTCAGCGGGAGAAACAATGAGCAGTTCTTC. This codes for CASSQLSGRNNEQFF.

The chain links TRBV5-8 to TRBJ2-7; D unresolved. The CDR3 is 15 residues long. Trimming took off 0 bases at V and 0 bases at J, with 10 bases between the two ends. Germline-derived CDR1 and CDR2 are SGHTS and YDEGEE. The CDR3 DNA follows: TGTGCCAGCAGCTTGGCTGGGGTAAGCTCCTACGAGCAGTACTTC. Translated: CASSLAGVSSYEQYF.

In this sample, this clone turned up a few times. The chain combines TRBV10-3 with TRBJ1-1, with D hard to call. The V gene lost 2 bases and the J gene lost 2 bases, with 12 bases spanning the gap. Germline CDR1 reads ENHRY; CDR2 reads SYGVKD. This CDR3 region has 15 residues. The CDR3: CAISEVEQRNTEAFF. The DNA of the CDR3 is TGTGCCATCAGTGAGGTGGAACAGAGAAACACTGAAGCTTTCTTT.